A selection of T cell receptor beta chains follows, all from one sample in a study of T cell responses to AZD1222 COVID-19 vaccine. Clones were read by immunoSEQ multiplex PCR, and TCRdb kept only the in-frame ones, dropping some. This table holds approximately 150,000 clones, 90% to 95% found once. This sample comprised peripheral blood, obtained on day 0 of MenACWY control vaccination. Source of these receptors: an adult in good health. Both conserved end residues are part of each CDR3. A D gene is named only where the DNA matches it firmly.

cdr3_aa j_call d_call v_call
CASSPTENYGYTF TRBJ1-2 . TRBV7-2
CASRLSPGETQYF TRBJ2-5 . TRBV7-3
CASSLSQGGGKLFF TRBJ1-4 . TRBV28
CASSLKSNSGNTIYF TRBJ1-3 . TRBV19
CASSEGTASPLHF TRBJ1-6 . TRBV6-1
CATSRDRYQPQHF TRBJ1-5 TRBD1 TRBV18
CASSFQTGSYEQYF TRBJ2-7 TRBD1 TRBV11-2
CASRTKQGGRGSNEQFF TRBJ2-1 . TRBV28
CASSQEIGTVGTEAFF TRBJ1-1 TRBD1 TRBV4-3
CASSSLGAAQSYNEQFF TRBJ2-1 . TRBV5-1
CASRPQAAVSYNEQFF TRBJ2-1 . TRBV6-4
CASSEPALAGVTYEQYF TRBJ2-7 TRBD2 TRBV3-1/TRBV3-2
CASLRSPGRDTWGYQPQHF TRBJ1-5 . TRBV21-1
CASSGKDSGSGADTQYF TRBJ2-3 TRBD2 TRBV6-1
CASSEYTGLYGYTF TRBJ1-2 . TRBV25-1
CASSPLNEQFF TRBJ2-1 . TRBV28
CASSFSGTANTDTQYF TRBJ2-3 TRBD1 TRBV7-2
CASSLVQGVGTEAFF TRBJ1-1 . TRBV7-2
CASSKRTGGHNEKLFF TRBJ1-4 . TRBV19
CATSRDRVGRDSNQPQHF TRBJ1-5 . TRBV15
CASSPGTDEQYF TRBJ2-7 TRBD1 TRBV18
CASSAGLVNEQFF TRBJ2-1 TRBD2 TRBV5-4
CASSSLRDFRGLEQFF TRBJ2-1 . TRBV7-9
CASSDLRQGVVCQETQYF TRBJ2-5 . TRBV21-1
CAWSITAGRGFHYNSPLHF TRBJ1-6 TRBD1 TRBV30
CASSFTSGPRGELFF TRBJ2-2 TRBD2 TRBV7-3
CASSQIDRDLNTEAFF TRBJ1-1 . TRBV4-1
CASTARTGELFF TRBJ2-2 . TRBV19
CASSRGAGSGYTF TRBJ1-2 . TRBV3-1/TRBV3-2
CATSDFPGPVGGSGANVLTF TRBJ2-6 . TRBV24-1
CASSPRGRREGTYNEQFF TRBJ2-1 TRBD2 TRBV7-2
CASSFSAGNTIYF TRBJ1-3 . TRBV19
CASNSKRQESTDTQYF TRBJ2-3 . TRBV5-4
CASSQMPGQRNTEAFF TRBJ1-1 . TRBV3-1/TRBV3-2
CASSIYDTGYTF TRBJ1-2 . TRBV19
CAWSVRGDYGYTF TRBJ1-2 . TRBV30
CASSLPSSYEQYF TRBJ2-7 . TRBV7-9
CASSTTGRTEAFF TRBJ1-1 . TRBV19
CASTTKRSGANVLTF TRBJ2-6 . TRBV3-1/TRBV3-2
CASSLNAGGLQETQYF TRBJ2-5 TRBD2 TRBV5-1
CATGTGFGALHF TRBJ1-6 . TRBV24-1
CASSLGDYGYTF TRBJ1-2 . TRBV2
CASSLRRTGTEAFF TRBJ1-1 . TRBV6-2/TRBV6-3
CASSPRTGTSGGAQYF TRBJ2-7 TRBD2 TRBV11-3
CASNPGTGVQETQYF TRBJ2-5 TRBD1 TRBV28
CASSPLTGTGSTGELFF TRBJ2-2 TRBD1 TRBV11-3
CASRKWTDNQPQHF TRBJ1-5 . TRBV2
CASSPNRGTNEKLFF TRBJ1-4 TRBD1 TRBV3-1/TRBV3-2
CASSLRGGGNTIYF TRBJ1-3 . TRBV7-6
CASSQRERVNEQFF TRBJ2-1 TRBD2 TRBV3-1/TRBV3-2
CASSSPAGATGANVLTF TRBJ2-6 . TRBV28
CASSMRGSSYNSPLHF TRBJ1-6 . TRBV19
CASNPTSPTEAFF TRBJ1-1 . TRBV10-2
CASSFRASGGGQPQHF TRBJ1-5 . TRBV5-4
CAFRGTSGTDTQYF TRBJ2-3 TRBD2 TRBV10-3
CASSLGPGHHQETQYF TRBJ2-5 . TRBV5-1
CASSLAGLWQETQYF TRBJ2-5 . TRBV5-8
CASTPGQHYGYTF TRBJ1-2 TRBD1 TRBV6-2/TRBV6-3